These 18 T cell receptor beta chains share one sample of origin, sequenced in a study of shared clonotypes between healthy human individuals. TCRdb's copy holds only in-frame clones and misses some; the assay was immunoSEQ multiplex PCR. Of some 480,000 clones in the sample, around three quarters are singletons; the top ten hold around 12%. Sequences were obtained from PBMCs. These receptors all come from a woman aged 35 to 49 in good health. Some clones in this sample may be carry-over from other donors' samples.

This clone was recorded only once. As DNA, the CDR3 is TGTGCCAGCAGTGAACAGGGGCCGGGAGAGACCCAGTACTTC. Amino acids: CASSEQGPGETQYF. The chain links TRBV2 to TRBJ2-5, with D maybe TRBD1 (6 bases). Between the trimmed V and J ends, which lost 2 bases and 4 bases, there was a span of 11 bases. The CDR3 sequence is 14 residues long. The germline gives CDR1 SNHLY, CDR2 FYNNEI.

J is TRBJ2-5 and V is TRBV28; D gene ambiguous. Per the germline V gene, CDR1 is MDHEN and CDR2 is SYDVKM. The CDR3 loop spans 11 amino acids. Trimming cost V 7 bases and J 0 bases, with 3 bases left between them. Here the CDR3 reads CASKYQETQYF. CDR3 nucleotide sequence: TGTGCCAGCAAGTACCAAGAGACCCAGTACTTC.

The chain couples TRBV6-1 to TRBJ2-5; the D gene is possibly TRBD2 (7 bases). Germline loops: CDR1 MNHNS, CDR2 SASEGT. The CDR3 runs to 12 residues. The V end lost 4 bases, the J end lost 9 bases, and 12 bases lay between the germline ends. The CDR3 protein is CASSALGGAQYF. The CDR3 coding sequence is TGTGCCAGCAGTGCCCTAGGGGGGGCCCAGTACTTC.

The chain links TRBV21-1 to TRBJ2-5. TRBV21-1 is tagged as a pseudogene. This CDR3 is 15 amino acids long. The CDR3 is CASSRAGRKRETQYF. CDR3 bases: TGTGCCAGCAGCAGAGCAGGGCGCAAAAGAGAGACCCAGTACTTC.

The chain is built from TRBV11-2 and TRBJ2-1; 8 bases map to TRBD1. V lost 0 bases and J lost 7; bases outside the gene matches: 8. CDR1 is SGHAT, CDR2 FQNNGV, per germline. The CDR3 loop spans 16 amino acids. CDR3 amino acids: CASSLDRAGGLNEQFF. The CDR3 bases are TGTGCCAGCAGCTTAGATCGGGCAGGGGGCCTAAATGAGCAGTTCTTC.

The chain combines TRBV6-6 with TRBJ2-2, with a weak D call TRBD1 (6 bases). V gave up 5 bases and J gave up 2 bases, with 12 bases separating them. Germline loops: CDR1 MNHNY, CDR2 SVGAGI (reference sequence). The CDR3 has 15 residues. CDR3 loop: CASSLRDINTGELFF. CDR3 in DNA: TGTGCCAGCAGTCTCCGGGACATAAACACCGGGGAGCTGTTTTTT.

In DNA form, the CDR3 reads TGTGCCAGCAGCTTTAGCTTTACAGATACGCAGTATTTT. Translation: CASSFSFTDTQYF. This chain uses TRBV5-6 with TRBJ2-3; D is ambiguous. In germline, CDR1 is SGHDT, CDR2 YYEEEE. The CDR3 covers 13 residues. V lost 2 bases and J lost 3, with 7 bases in between. The full variable domain, rest sourced from reference TRBV5-6 and TRBJ2-3, is DAGVTQSPTHLIKTRGQQVTLRCSPKSGHDTVSWYQQALGQGPQFIFQYYEEEERQRGNFPDRFSGHQFPNYSSELNVNALLLGDSALYLCASSFSFTDTQYFGPGTRLTVL.

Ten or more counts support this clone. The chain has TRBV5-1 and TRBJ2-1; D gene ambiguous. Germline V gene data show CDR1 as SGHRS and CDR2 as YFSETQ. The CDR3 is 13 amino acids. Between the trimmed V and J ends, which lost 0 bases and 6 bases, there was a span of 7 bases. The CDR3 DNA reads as TGCGCCAGCAGCTTGGTCGGAGTCAATGAGCAGTTCTTC. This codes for CASSLVGVNEQFF. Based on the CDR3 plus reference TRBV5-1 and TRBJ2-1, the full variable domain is KAGVTQTPRYLIKTRGQQVTLSCSPISGHRSVSWYQQTPGQGLQFLFEYFSETQRNKGNFPGRFSGRQFSNSRSEMNVSTLELGDSALYLCASSLVGVNEQFFGPGTRLTVL.

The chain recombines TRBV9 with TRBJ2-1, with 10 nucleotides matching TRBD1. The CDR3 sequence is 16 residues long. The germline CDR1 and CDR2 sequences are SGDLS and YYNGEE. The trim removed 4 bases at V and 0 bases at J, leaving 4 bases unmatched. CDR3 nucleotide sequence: TGTGCCAGCAGCCCGACAGGGGGCCCCTCCTACAATGAGCAGTTCTTC. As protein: CASSPTGGPSYNEQFF. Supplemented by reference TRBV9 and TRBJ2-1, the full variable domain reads DSGVTQTPKHLITATGQRVTLRCSPRSGDLSVYWYQQSLDQGLQFLIQYYNGEERAKGNILERFSAQQFPDLHSELNLSSLELGDSALYFCASSPTGGPSYNEQFFGPGTRLTVL.

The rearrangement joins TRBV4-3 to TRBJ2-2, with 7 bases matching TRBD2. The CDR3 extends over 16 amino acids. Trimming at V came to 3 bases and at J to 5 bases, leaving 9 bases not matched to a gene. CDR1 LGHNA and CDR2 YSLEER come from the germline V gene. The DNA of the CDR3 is TGCGCCAGCAGCCATGAACTCTGGCGGGGGACCGGGGAGCTGTTTTTT. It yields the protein CASSHELWRGTGELFF.

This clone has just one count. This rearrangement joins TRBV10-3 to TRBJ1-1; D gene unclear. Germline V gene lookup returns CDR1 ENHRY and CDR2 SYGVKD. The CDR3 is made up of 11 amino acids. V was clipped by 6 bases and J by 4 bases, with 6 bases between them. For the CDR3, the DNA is TGTGCCATCAGGACACCCACTGAAGCTTTCTTT. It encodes CAIRTPTEAFF.

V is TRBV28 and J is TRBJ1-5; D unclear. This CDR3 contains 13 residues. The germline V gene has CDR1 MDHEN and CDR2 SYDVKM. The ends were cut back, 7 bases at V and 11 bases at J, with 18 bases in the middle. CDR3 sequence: CASTYNGPPAQHF. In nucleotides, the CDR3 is TGTGCCAGCACCTACAACGGCCCCCCGGCCCAGCATTTT.

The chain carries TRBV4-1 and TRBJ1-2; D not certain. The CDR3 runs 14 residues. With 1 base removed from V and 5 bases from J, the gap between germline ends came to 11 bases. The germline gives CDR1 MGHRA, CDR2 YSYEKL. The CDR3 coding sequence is TGCGCCAGCAGCCAAGTCGATGTAGATTATGGCTACACCTTC. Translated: CASSQVDVDYGYTF.

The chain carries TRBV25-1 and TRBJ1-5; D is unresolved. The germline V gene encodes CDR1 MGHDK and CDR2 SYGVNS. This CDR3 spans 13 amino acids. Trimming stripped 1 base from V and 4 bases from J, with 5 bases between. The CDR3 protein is CASSEWGNQPQHF. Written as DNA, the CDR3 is TGTGCCAGCAGTGAATGGGGAAATCAGCCCCAGCATTTT.

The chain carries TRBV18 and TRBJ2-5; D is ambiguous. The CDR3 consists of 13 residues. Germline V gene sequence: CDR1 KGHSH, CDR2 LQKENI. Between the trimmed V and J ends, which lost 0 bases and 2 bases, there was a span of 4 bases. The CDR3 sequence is CASSPPSQETQYF. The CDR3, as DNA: TGTGCCAGCTCACCACCGTCACAAGAGACCCAGTACTTC.

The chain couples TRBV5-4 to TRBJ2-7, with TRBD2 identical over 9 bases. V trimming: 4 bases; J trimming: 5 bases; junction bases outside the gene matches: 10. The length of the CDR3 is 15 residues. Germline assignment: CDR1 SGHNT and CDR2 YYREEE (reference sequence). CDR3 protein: CASSPQAGGPHEQYF. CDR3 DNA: TGTGCCAGCAGCCCCCAGGCGGGAGGGCCCCACGAGCAGTACTTC.

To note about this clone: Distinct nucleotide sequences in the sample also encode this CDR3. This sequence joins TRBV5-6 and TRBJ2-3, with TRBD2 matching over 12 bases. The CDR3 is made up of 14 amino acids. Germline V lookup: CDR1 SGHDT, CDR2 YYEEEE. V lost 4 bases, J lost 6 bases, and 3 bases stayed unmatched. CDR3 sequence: CASSLTSGSDTQYF. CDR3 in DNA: TGTGCCAGCAGCCTGACTAGCGGGAGTGATACGCAGTATTTT.

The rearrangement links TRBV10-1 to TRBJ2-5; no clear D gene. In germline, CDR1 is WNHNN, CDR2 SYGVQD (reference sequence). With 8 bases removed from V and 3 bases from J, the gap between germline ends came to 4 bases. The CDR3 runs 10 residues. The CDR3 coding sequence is TGCGCCAGCCGGAAAGAGACCCAGTACTTC. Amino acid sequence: CASRKETQYF.